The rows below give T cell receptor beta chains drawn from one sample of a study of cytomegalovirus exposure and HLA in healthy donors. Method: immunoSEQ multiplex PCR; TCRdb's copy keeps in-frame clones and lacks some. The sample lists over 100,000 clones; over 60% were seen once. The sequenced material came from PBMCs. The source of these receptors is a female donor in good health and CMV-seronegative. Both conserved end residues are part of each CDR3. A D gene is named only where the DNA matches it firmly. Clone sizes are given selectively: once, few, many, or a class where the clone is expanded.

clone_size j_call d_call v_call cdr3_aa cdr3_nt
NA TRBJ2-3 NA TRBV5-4 CASSLVAGDTQYF TGTGCCAGCAGCTTGGTCGCGGGTGATACGCAGTATTTT
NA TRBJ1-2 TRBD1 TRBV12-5 CASGLVRGQLIYGYTF TGTGCTAGTGGTTTGGTACGGGGACAGCTTATCTATGGCTACACCTTC
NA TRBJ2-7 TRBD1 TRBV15 CATSRDGQGSDEQYF TGTGCCACCAGCAGAGATGGACAGGGATCGGACGAGCAGTACTTC
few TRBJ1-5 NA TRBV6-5 CASSEMGVNQPQHF TGTGCCAGCAGTGAAATGGGCGTTAATCAGCCCCAGCATTTT
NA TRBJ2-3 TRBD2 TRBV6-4 CASRETSGGTDTQYF TGTGCCAGCAGGGAGACTAGCGGGGGCACAGATACGCAGTATTTT
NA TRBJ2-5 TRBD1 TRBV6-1 CASSTSGGHQETQYF TGTGCCAGCAGTACCTCAGGGGGCCACCAAGAGACCCAGTACTTC
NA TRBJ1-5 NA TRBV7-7 CASSQGQGANQPQHF TGTGCTAGCAGCCAAGGACAAGGGGCGAATCAGCCCCAGCATTTT
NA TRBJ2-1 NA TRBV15 CATSGGAYNEQFF TGTGCCACCAGCGGCGGGGCCTACAATGAGCAGTTCTTC
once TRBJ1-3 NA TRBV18 CASSPISGSGNTIYF TGTGCCAGCTCACCGATCAGTGGCTCTGGAAACACCATATATTTT
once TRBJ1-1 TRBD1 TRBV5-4 CASSPDRVSTEAFF TGTGCCAGCAGCCCTGACAGGGTAAGCACTGAAGCTTTCTTT
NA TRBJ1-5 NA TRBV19 CASTQSYSNQPQHF TGTGCCAGTACCCAATCCTATAGCAATCAGCCCCAGCATTTT
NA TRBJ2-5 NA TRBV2 CASLGMEVTQYF TGTGCCAGCCTGGGGATGGAGGTGACCCAGTACTTC
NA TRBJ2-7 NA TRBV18 CASSVQASVAYEQYF TGTGCCAGCTCAGTCCAGGCCTCGGTCGCCTACGAGCAGTACTTC
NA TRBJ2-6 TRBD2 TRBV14 CASSRGGGADSGANVLTF TGTGCCAGCAGCCGGGGCGGGGGGGCAGACTCTGGGGCCAACGTCCTGACTTTC
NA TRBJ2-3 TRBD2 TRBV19 CASRQAGGTDTQYF TGTGCCAGTAGACAAGCGGGGGGGACAGATACGCAGTATTTT
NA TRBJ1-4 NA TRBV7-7 CASSFERGGKLFF TGTGCTAGCAGCTTTGAAAGGGGGGGTAAACTGTTTTTT
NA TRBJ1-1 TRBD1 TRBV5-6 CASSLVGDRGMNTEAFF TGTGCCAGCAGCCTGGTAGGGGACAGAGGAATGAACACTGAAGCTTTCTTT
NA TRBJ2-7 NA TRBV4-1 CASSPFLGGAYEQYF TGCGCCAGCAGCCCGTTCCTAGGGGGGGCCTACGAGCAGTACTTC
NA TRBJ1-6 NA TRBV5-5 CASSLLWSSYNSPLHF TGTGCCAGCAGCTTGCTCTGGAGCTCCTATAATTCACCCCTCCACTTT
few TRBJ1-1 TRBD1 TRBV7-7 CASSLRQGNTEAFF TGTGCCAGCAGCTTGCGACAGGGGAACACTGAAGCTTTCTTT
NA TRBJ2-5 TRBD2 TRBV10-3 CAISGSGGETQYF TGTGCCATCAGTGGGAGCGGGGGAGAGACCCAGTACTTC